The TCR beta chain under discussion was sequenced for a study of naive and memory T cell subsets (dated by TCRdb to the late 2010s). Some background on the complete study: Sorted naive and memory T cell subsets from peripheral blood were analyzed in the study using a UMI-based, open-source pipeline for TCR alpha and beta sequencing. RNA was DNase-treated and reverse transcribed with TCR constant-region primers, mostly using SuperScript III. The results of the functional CMV T cell responses matched the IgG serology results in every case. Overall study outcomes, separate from this receptor: Each clonotype was defined as a single alpha or beta chain sequence rather than as a paired alpha/beta receptor. In both CD4 and CD8 cells, a rise in Gini index and a fall in Shannon and inverse Simpson diversity were observed from naive through CM, EM and EMRA. The abundance of TCRs followed a power law with an exponent that differed between naive and memory subsets yet stayed consistent across the three individuals. After error correction, over 95% of naive TCR sequences appeared only once, giving much steeper abundance distributions than memory subsets. The repertoire findings for the naive and memory subsets could not be validated against a ground truth because none was available. RNA-based TCR counts may be affected by expression changes linked to T cell activation and differentiation.

Library generation was performed with UMI-ligation and nested PCR. The beta constant-region primer was an equimolar mix of two oligonucleotides covering both TRBC1 and TRBC2. A single-stranded oligonucleotide carrying the SP2 primer and a 12-nucleotide UMI was ligated to the 3' end of the cDNA by T4 RNA ligase 1. Four rounds of PCR were used to amplify ligated cDNA, with nested alpha and beta constant-region primers being used together with the SP2 primer. The ligation reaction was incubated at 16°C for about 20-25 hours. To avoid over-amplification, PCR2 was usually performed as a SYBR Green qPCR and halted once a predetermined threshold was reached. Every purification after the first one was done using Agencourt AMPure XP magnetic beads. Library quantification was done by Qubit, followed by a TapeStation check on which the main peak was expected at around 650 bp. The pooled libraries were sequenced on an Illumina MiSeq using v2 2x251 paired-end kits, which usually yielded roughly 0.85-2.2 million reads per sample. Each sample's library went into the pool at about 4.2 nM, and 5-7% PhiX was added to help with cluster recognition. The authors' analysis ran thus. FASTQ reads processed by Demultiplexor were assigned V and J genes by Decombinator through tag matching that tolerated a single base-pair mismatch. Collapsinator relied on UMIs to fix sequencing errors as well as frequency errors caused by PCR heterogeneity. TCRs were translated and CDR3s were extracted from the conserved cysteine to the FGXG phenylalanine by CDR3Translator, with non-productive sequences being flagged. Gini, Shannon entropy and inverse Simpson indices were calculated on repertoires subsampled to equal numbers of UMI-defined TCRs. Clonotype abundance distributions were fitted to a power law by maximum likelihood within the linear range. For one naive CD8 sample, the pipeline and MIGEC produced similar UMI counts, unique TCR numbers and clonal distributions. The repertoires were searched for 7,000 to 8,000 CMV-associated CDR3 sequences that had been compiled from VDJdb and a published dataset. The public reads were reprocessed in TCRdb via fastp at Q25 and MiXCR, keeping in-frame beta chains. Duplicate CDR3 protein sequences are folded into a single record with the most common DNA and genes. The V and J calls were not made by the authors but by TCRdb's processing. The table for this sample lists over 75,000 distinct CDR3 sequences; under 15% of them were counted only once. The ten largest clones take up around 0.9% of the sample.

V is reduced by 1 base and J by 8 bases, leaving a spacing of 14 bases between them. The germline V gene supplies CDR1 SGHTA and CDR2 FQGNSA. The CDR3 has 15 amino acids, counting the end cysteine and phenylalanine. Of the read, only the CDR3 DNA is kept; its 45 bases are in frame from base 1. Separate amplification of TCR alpha and beta chain libraries was performed from the second PCR step onward. To determine each donor's CMV status, fresh PBMCs were stimulated overnight with CMV viral lysate, and IFNgamma production from CD4+ T cells was then assessed. Using Miltenyi beads, CD4 T cells were first positively selected, and CD8 T cells were then positively selected from the CD4-negative fraction. Cells stained for CD3, CD4, CD8, CD45RA, CD27 and a live/dead dye were sorted on a BD Aria II into four subsets by CD45RA and CD27. Three healthy volunteers provided blood, and the blood of each volunteer was split into CD4 and CD8 T cells and then into four differentiation subsets. Around 110 ml of peripheral blood was taken from each donor, and PBMC were separated by density-gradient centrifugation on Ficoll-Paque PLUS. Sorted cells were lysed in RLT buffer, and RNA was extracted with a Qiagen RNeasy kit and stored at -80°C.

On this clonotype itself: The clone's antigen remains unknown. No qualities accompany the bases; no much larger clone lies one base away.

The material sequenced was central memory CD4+ T cells from blood. The sample's cell subset or site label, decoded: central memory, CD45RA- CD27+. The TCR originated in a human donor in good health. The V and J genes are TRBV7-2 and TRBJ1-4; no confident D gene assignment can be made. Here is the DNA: TGTGCCAGCAGCTTAGTGGGCCTCCCGCGGGAAAAACTGTTTTTT. It translates as CASSLVGLPREKLFF.